This TCR beta chain was documented in a study of T cell responses to AZD1222 COVID-19 vaccine. Points from the study as a whole: Females outnumbered males among donors, who were mostly white British; clonal diversity was possibly underestimated. Regions 160-218 and 743-854 held dominance among vaccine-associated CD4 TCRs, which spanned spike. Repertoire samples came only from after the peak T cell response.

Measured with immunoSEQ multiplex PCR; TCRdb has only the in-frame clones, and not every one. The repertoire holds over 150,000 clones, with about 88% as singletons. A remark on this clone: Its specificity is unknown.

In germline, CDR1 is SGHTS, CDR2 YDEGEE. V trimming: 5 bases; J trimming: 9 bases; junction bases outside the gene matches: 11. There are 15 residues in the CDR3. Sequencing used peripheral blood, obtained on day 0 of AZD1222 vaccination. The TCR originated in an adult in good health. The genes are TRBV5-8 and TRBJ1-6, with 7 nucleotides matching TRBD1. The CDR3 nucleotides are TGTGCCAGCAGGGACGTGACAGGGATAAGTTCACCCCTCCACTTT. This sequence encodes CASRDVTGISSPLHF.